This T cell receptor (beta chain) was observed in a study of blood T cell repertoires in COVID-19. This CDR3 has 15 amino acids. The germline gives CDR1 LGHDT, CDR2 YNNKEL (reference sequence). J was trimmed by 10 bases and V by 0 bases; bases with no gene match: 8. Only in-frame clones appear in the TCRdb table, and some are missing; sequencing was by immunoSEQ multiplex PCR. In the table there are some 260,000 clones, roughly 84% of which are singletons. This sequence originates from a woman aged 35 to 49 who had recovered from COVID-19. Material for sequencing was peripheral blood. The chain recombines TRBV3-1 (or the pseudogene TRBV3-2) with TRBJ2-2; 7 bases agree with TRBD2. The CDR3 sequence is CASSQDRGRGEELFF. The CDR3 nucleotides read TGTGCCAGCAGCCAAGATCGTGGGAGGGGCGAGGAGCTGTTTTTT.